This T cell receptor beta chain was identified in a study of monozygotic twins with inflammatory bowel disease. With the 5' RACE reads reprocessed, TCRdb shows one record per CDR3 protein and no DNA. This sample contains some 130,000 distinct CDR3 sequences. CDR1 and CDR2 (germline): DFQATT, SNEGSKA (reference sequence). The CDR3 totals 12 residues. V and J are TRBV20-1 and TRBJ2-1; the TCRdb D gene call, TRBD1, has no DNA to confirm it. The clonotype was recovered from a human donor with ulcerative colitis or Crohn's disease, or a healthy co-twin of an affected twin (not recorded which). Sequencing was performed on blood. Here the CDR3 reads CSARRGDNEQFF.